A selection of T cell receptor beta chains follows, all from one sample in a study of shared clonotypes between healthy human individuals. Some clones are missing from TCRdb's copy, which holds only in-frame ones; the method was immunoSEQ multiplex PCR. The repertoire includes around 2.5 million clones, 80% to 95% of them detected once, and roughly 0.36% sits in the top ten. The specimen sequenced was naive CD4+ T cells from PBMCs. The receptors originated from a young man in good health. Some clones in this sample may be carry-over from other donors' samples. The CDR3 runs from the conserved cysteine through the conserved F or W. The order of the fields is CDR3 DNA, CDR3 protein, clone size, D gene, J gene, V gene. A D gene is named only where the DNA matches it firmly. Some rows mark clone size as missing; the rest say once, few, many or name a class of expanded clone.

cdr3_nt: TGTGCCAGCAGACAGAGATACGAGCAGTACTTC
cdr3_aa: CASRQRYEQYF
clone_size: once
d_call: -
j_call: TRBJ2-7
v_call: TRBV28

cdr3_nt: TGTGCCAGCAGCCCAAAGGCGAGTGAGCCCCAGCATTTT
cdr3_aa: CASSPKASEPQHF
clone_size: -
d_call: -
j_call: TRBJ1-5
v_call: TRBV7-9

cdr3_nt: TGTGCCAGCAGGGGTTCGGCTCTTGGAAACACCATATATTTT
cdr3_aa: CASRGSALGNTIYF
clone_size: -
d_call: -
j_call: TRBJ1-3
v_call: TRBV5-6

cdr3_nt: TGTGCCAGTAGCATCCCTGGACAGATCAATGAGCAGTTCTTC
cdr3_aa: CASSIPGQINEQFF
clone_size: -
d_call: -
j_call: TRBJ2-1
v_call: TRBV19

cdr3_nt: TGTGCCAGCAGCCCCCGGACAGAGTTTAATGAAAAACTGTTTTTT
cdr3_aa: CASSPRTEFNEKLFF
clone_size: -
d_call: -
j_call: TRBJ1-4
v_call: TRBV7-8

cdr3_nt: TGCAGTGCCCAGAGCCAGGTTCTGTTTTTT
cdr3_aa: CSAQSQVLFF
clone_size: few
d_call: -
j_call: TRBJ1-4
v_call: TRBV20-1

cdr3_nt: TGCGCCAGCAGCTTGGGGGACAGGGGAAATCAGCCCCAGCATTTT
cdr3_aa: CASSLGDRGNQPQHF
clone_size: -
d_call: TRBD1
j_call: TRBJ1-5
v_call: TRBV5-1

cdr3_nt: TGTGCCAGAAGCTTGGACGGGACGGGAGATACGCAGTATTTT
cdr3_aa: CARSLDGTGDTQYF
clone_size: -
d_call: -
j_call: TRBJ2-3
v_call: TRBV5-3

cdr3_nt: TGTGCCAGTAGTATGGCCGGACAGTTTTACTCTGGAAACACCATATATTTT
cdr3_aa: CASSMAGQFYSGNTIYF
clone_size: -
d_call: -
j_call: TRBJ1-3
v_call: TRBV19

cdr3_nt: TGTGCCAGCAGCTTAGCCAGTATATTCTCTGGAAACACCATATATTTT
cdr3_aa: CASSLASIFSGNTIYF
clone_size: -
d_call: -
j_call: TRBJ1-3
v_call: TRBV13

cdr3_nt: TGTGCCAGCAGCCCAGGACAGGGTGGGAATGAGCAGTTCTTC
cdr3_aa: CASSPGQGGNEQFF
clone_size: -
d_call: TRBD1
j_call: TRBJ2-1
v_call: TRBV11-2

cdr3_nt: TGTGCCAGCAGCTTGGGAGACACTGAAGCTTTCTTT
cdr3_aa: CASSLGDTEAFF
clone_size: -
d_call: -
j_call: TRBJ1-1
v_call: TRBV5-6

cdr3_nt: TGTGCCACTCAAGCGGGACTCGTCCAAGAGACCCAGTACTTC
cdr3_aa: CATQAGLVQETQYF
clone_size: -
d_call: TRBD2
j_call: TRBJ2-5
v_call: TRBV9

cdr3_nt: TGTGCCAGCAGTCGAGCCGGGGGATTTAGCAATCAGCCCCAGCATTTT
cdr3_aa: CASSRAGGFSNQPQHF
clone_size: -
d_call: -
j_call: TRBJ1-5
v_call: TRBV2

cdr3_nt: TGCGCCAGCAGCTTGGTGGTAGCGGGTCCCGCCTACGAGCAGTACTTC
cdr3_aa: CASSLVVAGPAYEQYF
clone_size: -
d_call: TRBD2
j_call: TRBJ2-7
v_call: TRBV5-1

cdr3_nt: TGTGCCAGCAGTCTCACAGGGTACACTGAAGCTTTCTTT
cdr3_aa: CASSLTGYTEAFF
clone_size: -
d_call: -
j_call: TRBJ1-1
v_call: TRBV27

cdr3_nt: TGCGCCAGCAGCTTCGCCGGGGGAGCCCTGCAAGAGACCCAGTACTTC
cdr3_aa: CASSFAGGALQETQYF
clone_size: -
d_call: -
j_call: TRBJ2-5
v_call: TRBV5-1

cdr3_nt: TGTGCCAGCAGTAGCGGACAGGGTAATCAGCCCCAGCATTTT
cdr3_aa: CASSSGQGNQPQHF
clone_size: -
d_call: TRBD1
j_call: TRBJ1-5
v_call: TRBV6-5

cdr3_nt: TGTGCCAGCAGTTCCCCCGGTGAGCGTCATCAGCCCCAGCATTTT
cdr3_aa: CASSSPGERHQPQHF
clone_size: -
d_call: -
j_call: TRBJ1-5
v_call: TRBV28

cdr3_nt: TGTGCCTGGAGTGTACAAATACAGGGGGCTGGAGGCTACACCTTC
cdr3_aa: CAWSVQIQGAGGYTF
clone_size: -
d_call: TRBD1
j_call: TRBJ1-2
v_call: TRBV30

cdr3_nt: TGTGCCAGCTCACCACCTAGCTACAATGAGCAGTTCTTC
cdr3_aa: CASSPPSYNEQFF
clone_size: -
d_call: -
j_call: TRBJ2-1
v_call: TRBV18

cdr3_nt: TGTGCCAGCAGCGCTCGGCAGGGTTGGGCTGAAGCTTTCTTT
cdr3_aa: CASSARQGWAEAFF
clone_size: -
d_call: -
j_call: TRBJ1-1
v_call: TRBV28

cdr3_nt: TGTGCCAGCAGCGGCGGTTTTGCATTTGGAAACACCATATATTTT
cdr3_aa: CASSGGFAFGNTIYF
clone_size: -
d_call: -
j_call: TRBJ1-3
v_call: TRBV7-8

cdr3_nt: TGTGCCAGCAGCGGGCAGTCCAACACCGGGGAGCTGTTTTTT
cdr3_aa: CASSGQSNTGELFF
clone_size: -
d_call: -
j_call: TRBJ2-2
v_call: TRBV6-4

cdr3_nt: TGTGCCAGCTCACCAGGGGCTGGGGAGACCCAGTACTTC
cdr3_aa: CASSPGAGETQYF
clone_size: -
d_call: -
j_call: TRBJ2-5
v_call: TRBV18

cdr3_nt: TGTGCCAGCAGCTTAACGGGCGGACTCGCCGGGGAGCTGTTTTTT
cdr3_aa: CASSLTGGLAGELFF
clone_size: -
d_call: -
j_call: TRBJ2-2
v_call: TRBV7-3

cdr3_nt: TGCAGCGTTGGACAGGGGAAGGTTGAAGCTTTCTTT
cdr3_aa: CSVGQGKVEAFF
clone_size: few
d_call: TRBD1
j_call: TRBJ1-1
v_call: TRBV29-1

cdr3_nt: TGTGCCAGCAGAACCGACAGGGGAATCGGTGAAAAACTGTTTTTT
cdr3_aa: CASRTDRGIGEKLFF
clone_size: -
d_call: TRBD1
j_call: TRBJ1-4
v_call: TRBV7-9

cdr3_nt: TGTGCCAGTAGTAGCCTCAGGACCGGGCTCTCCGAGCAGTACTTC
cdr3_aa: CASSSLRTGLSEQYF
clone_size: -
d_call: -
j_call: TRBJ2-7
v_call: TRBV19

cdr3_nt: TGTGCCAGCAGCTCGTTAGGGAACCCCGGGGAGCTGTTTTTT
cdr3_aa: CASSSLGNPGELFF
clone_size: -
d_call: -
j_call: TRBJ2-2
v_call: TRBV5-4

cdr3_nt: TGTGCCACGACCAAGCGGCTGGGAGATGAAGCTTTCTTT
cdr3_aa: CATTKRLGDEAFF
clone_size: -
d_call: -
j_call: TRBJ1-1
v_call: TRBV19

cdr3_nt: TGTGCCAGCACCATCCTGAACACTGAAGCTTTCTTT
cdr3_aa: CASTILNTEAFF
clone_size: -
d_call: -
j_call: TRBJ1-1
v_call: TRBV28

cdr3_nt: TGTGCCAGCAGCGGTGTCGATGGCTACACCTTC
cdr3_aa: CASSGVDGYTF
clone_size: -
d_call: -
j_call: TRBJ1-2
v_call: TRBV28

cdr3_nt: TGTGCCTGGAGTGGGGCTAGCGGGACCTCCTACGAGCAGTACTTC
cdr3_aa: CAWSGASGTSYEQYF
clone_size: once
d_call: TRBD2
j_call: TRBJ2-7
v_call: TRBV30

cdr3_nt: TGTGCCAGCAGGGTCATGGGCACGAACACCGGGGAGCTGTTTTTT
cdr3_aa: CASRVMGTNTGELFF
clone_size: -
d_call: -
j_call: TRBJ2-2
v_call: TRBV5-4

cdr3_nt: TGTGCCTGGGATGGACTAGCGGGGGAACGTTTCTACGAGCAGTACTTC
cdr3_aa: CAWDGLAGERFYEQYF
clone_size: -
d_call: TRBD2
j_call: TRBJ2-7
v_call: TRBV30

cdr3_nt: TGTGCCAGCAGCTGGGACAGGGGGCCCCTCTACAATGAGCAGTTCTTC
cdr3_aa: CASSWDRGPLYNEQFF
clone_size: few
d_call: TRBD1
j_call: TRBJ2-1
v_call: TRBV5-6

cdr3_nt: TGTGCCAGCAGTTTAGGCGGGAGCGGCCCCTACGAGCAGTACTTC
cdr3_aa: CASSLGGSGPYEQYF
clone_size: -
d_call: TRBD2
j_call: TRBJ2-7
v_call: TRBV28

cdr3_nt: TGTGCCAGCAGCCCCCGGATGGGGGACAGGGGCTACACCTTC
cdr3_aa: CASSPRMGDRGYTF
clone_size: -
d_call: TRBD1
j_call: TRBJ1-2
v_call: TRBV7-2

cdr3_nt: TGTGCCAGCAGCCGCAGGGGGGGCGGAAAGAACACTGAAGCTTTCTTT
cdr3_aa: CASSRRGGGKNTEAFF
clone_size: -
d_call: TRBD1
j_call: TRBJ1-1
v_call: TRBV5-6

cdr3_nt: TGTGCCAGCACCTCCGGGAGGAGGGGGAACACCGGGGAGCTGTTTTTT
cdr3_aa: CASTSGRRGNTGELFF
clone_size: -
d_call: TRBD2
j_call: TRBJ2-2
v_call: TRBV2

cdr3_nt: TGTGCCAGCAGCCGTGGACAGGCCTATGGCTACACCTTC
cdr3_aa: CASSRGQAYGYTF
clone_size: -
d_call: TRBD1
j_call: TRBJ1-2
v_call: TRBV5-5

cdr3_nt: TGCGCCAGCAGCTTACCCCCTCTGAGTCATGCCTCCTACGAGCAGTACTTC
cdr3_aa: CASSLPPLSHASYEQYF
clone_size: -
d_call: -
j_call: TRBJ2-7
v_call: TRBV5-1

cdr3_nt: TGTGCCAGCTCACCTCAGGGATTGGGACCAACTAATGAAAAACTGTTTTTT
cdr3_aa: CASSPQGLGPTNEKLFF
clone_size: once
d_call: -
j_call: TRBJ1-4
v_call: TRBV18

cdr3_nt: TGTGCCAGCAGCTCAACAGGGAGAGAGACCCAGTACTTC
cdr3_aa: CASSSTGRETQYF
clone_size: -
d_call: -
j_call: TRBJ2-5
v_call: TRBV5-6

cdr3_nt: TGTGCCAGCAGGGACTCTGGGACAGATACGCAGTATTTT
cdr3_aa: CASRDSGTDTQYF
clone_size: -
d_call: -
j_call: TRBJ2-3
v_call: TRBV6-1

cdr3_nt: TGTGCCAGCAGCTTAGGGACCCCCTACGAGCAGTACTTC
cdr3_aa: CASSLGTPYEQYF
clone_size: -
d_call: -
j_call: TRBJ2-7
v_call: TRBV7-3

cdr3_nt: TGTGCCAGCCGGAGGCAGGGAGGGAAAGAGACCCAGTACTTC
cdr3_aa: CASRRQGGKETQYF
clone_size: -
d_call: TRBD2
j_call: TRBJ2-5
v_call: TRBV27

cdr3_nt: TGTGCCAGCAGCGCCCTAGCGAACAATGAGCAGTTCTTC
cdr3_aa: CASSALANNEQFF
clone_size: -
d_call: -
j_call: TRBJ2-1
v_call: TRBV7-3

cdr3_nt: TGTGCCAGCTCCCAAGCGGGGGGCACAGATACGCAGTATTTT
cdr3_aa: CASSQAGGTDTQYF
clone_size: -
d_call: TRBD2
j_call: TRBJ2-3
v_call: TRBV18

cdr3_nt: TGCGCCAGCAGCTTCGTCGGACAGGGGCAGGGAGATACGCAGTATTTT
cdr3_aa: CASSFVGQGQGDTQYF
clone_size: -
d_call: TRBD1
j_call: TRBJ2-3
v_call: TRBV5-1

cdr3_nt: TGCGCCAGCAGCTTGGGCACATCACAGGGCGGCTACACCTTC
cdr3_aa: CASSLGTSQGGYTF
clone_size: -
d_call: -
j_call: TRBJ1-2
v_call: TRBV5-1

cdr3_nt: TGTGCCAGCATTAGGGGGTACGGGGAGCTGTTTTTT
cdr3_aa: CASIRGYGELFF
clone_size: -
d_call: -
j_call: TRBJ2-2
v_call: TRBV6-5

cdr3_nt: TGTGCCAGCGGGCGTCTAACTCCCGGGGAGCTGTTTTTT
cdr3_aa: CASGRLTPGELFF
clone_size: -
d_call: -
j_call: TRBJ2-2
v_call: TRBV7-8